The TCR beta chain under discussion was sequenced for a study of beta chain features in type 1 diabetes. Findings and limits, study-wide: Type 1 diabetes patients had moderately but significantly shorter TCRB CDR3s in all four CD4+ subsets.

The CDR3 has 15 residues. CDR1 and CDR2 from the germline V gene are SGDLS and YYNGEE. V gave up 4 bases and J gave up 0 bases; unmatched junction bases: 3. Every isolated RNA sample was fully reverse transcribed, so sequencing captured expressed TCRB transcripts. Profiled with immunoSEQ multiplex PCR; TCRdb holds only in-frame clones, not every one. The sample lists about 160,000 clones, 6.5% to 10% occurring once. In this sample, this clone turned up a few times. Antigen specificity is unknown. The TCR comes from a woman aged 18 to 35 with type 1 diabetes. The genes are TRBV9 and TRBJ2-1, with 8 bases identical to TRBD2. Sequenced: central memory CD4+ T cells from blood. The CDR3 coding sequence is TGTGCCAGCAGCCAGCGGGGGAGCTCCTACAATGAGCAGTTCTTC. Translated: CASSQRGSSYNEQFF.